Shown below are 6 T cell receptor beta chains from a single sample sequenced in a study of preoperative IRX-2 immunotherapy in early breast cancer. Clones were read by immunoSEQ multiplex PCR, and TCRdb kept only the in-frame ones, dropping some. The table lists approximately 25,000 clones, around 72% of them singletons. Described treatment: preoperative locoregional IRX-2 cytokine immunotherapy. The sequencing here drew on lymph node tissue, taken after IRX-2 immunotherapy. These receptors came from a human donor with breast cancer.

This clone came up once. The V and J genes are TRBV11-3 and TRBJ2-5; D possibly matches TRBD1 or TRBD2 (5 bases each). This CDR3 spans 14 amino acids. V dropped 8 bases and J dropped 7 bases, with 20 bases sitting between them. CDR1 and CDR2 (germline): SGHNT, YENEEA. The CDR3 protein is CASLLNEQGATQYF. The CDR3 DNA sequence: TGTGCCAGCTTGCTTAACGAGCAGGGAGCGACCCAGTACTTC.

The J gene is TRBJ2-7, the V gene TRBV7-6, with D possibly matching TRBD1 (6 bases). Trimming shortened V by 3 bases and J by 2 bases, and 20 bases separated the two germline ends. The length of the CDR3 is 17 residues. The germline gives CDR1 SGHVS, CDR2 FNYEAQ. CDR3 coding DNA: TGTGCCAGCAGCTTGGTTCCTTTCACAGGGAACCCCTACGAGCAGTACTTC. It is translated as CASSLVPFTGNPYEQYF.

This chain connects TRBV28 to TRBJ1-5; D might be TRBD1 (6 bases). This CDR3 comprises 15 residues. Per germline, CDR1 MDHEN and CDR2 SYDVKM. The V end lost 7 bases, the J end lost 0 bases, and 13 bases lay between the germline ends. The CDR3 sequence is CASIIGGYSNQPQHF. The CDR3 region has the DNA TGTGCCAGCATCATAGGGGGTTATAGCAATCAGCCCCAGCATTTT. The full variable domain, with the rest looked up from reference TRBV28 and TRBJ1-5, is DVKVTQSSRYLVKRTGEKVFLECVQDMDHENMFWYRQDPGLGLRLIYFSYDVKMKEKGDIPEGYSVSREKKERFSLILESASTNQTSMYLCASIIGGYSNQPQHFGDGTRLSIL.

The V call is TRBV6-7, the J call TRBJ2-3; TRBD2 is a possible D gene (5 bases). TRBV6-7 is placed among ORFs of uncertain function. Between the trimmed V and J ends, which lost 5 bases and 6 bases, there was a span of 15 bases. This CDR3 is built from 14 residues. The DNA for the CDR3 is TGTGCCAGCAGTGAAAGGCGCGGGTGGGATACGCAGTATTTT. This encodes CASSERRGWDTQYF.

Here the CDR3 DNA reads TGCGCCAGCAGTACCGGGACCCCGGCCAATTTAGAGCAGTTCTTC. Encoded protein: CASSTGTPANLEQFF. This chain connects TRBV5-1 to TRBJ2-1; D is possibly TRBD1 or TRBD2 (5 bases each). The V and J ends lost 5 bases and 10 bases respectively, with 22 bases between them. From germline, CDR1 is SGHRS and CDR2 YFSETQ. The CDR3 sequence is 15 residues long.

This sequence joins TRBV15 and TRBJ1-3; no definite D call. CDR1 and CDR2 (germline): LNHNV, YYDKDF (reference sequence). The CDR3 covers 15 residues. Between the trimmed V and J ends, which lost 1 base and 4 bases, there was a span of 11 bases. CDR3 loop: CATSRAGDSGNTIYF. CDR3 nucleotides: TGTGCCACCAGCAGAGCCGGAGACTCCGGAAACACCATATATTTT.